The next 19 T cell receptor beta chains were all read from a single sample in a study of neurological immune-mediated disorders. From the 5' RACE reads, TCRdb called clonotypes with MiXCR, one entry per CDR3 protein. The data contain just over 30,000 distinct CDR3 sequences, approximately 5% of them singletons. The sample comprised CD4+ T cells from blood. These receptors were collected from a woman between 45 and 60 years old in good health.

This clonotype was recorded many times. The chain recombines TRBV3-1 with TRBJ1-3; D is uncertain. Trimming left V 3 bases short and J 0 bases short, with 15 bases between. This CDR3 is 17 amino acids long. Germline V gives CDR1 LGHDT, CDR2 YNNKEL (reference sequence). The DNA of the CDR3 is TGTGCCAGCAGCCACGGCGCTCGGGGAAGCTCTGGAAACACCATATATTTT. Its translation: CASSHGARGSSGNTIYF.

This clonotype was detected many times. J is TRBJ1-1 and V is TRBV5-1, with no clear D. The CDR3 sequence is 13 residues long. V was trimmed by 6 bases and J by 5 bases, leaving 14 bases between them. The germline V gene has CDR1 SGHRS and CDR2 YFSETQ. The CDR3 DNA reads as TGCGCCAGCATCGGGCAGACGGTGACTGAAGCTTTCTTT. Translating gives CASIGQTVTEAFF.

This clonotype was picked up many times. V is TRBV28 and J is TRBJ2-1; 8 positions agree with TRBD2. Germline-derived CDR1 and CDR2 are MDHEN and SYDVKM. V dropped 2 bases and J dropped 8; count of bases not matched to a gene: 5. The CDR3 sequence is 14 residues long. The CDR3 DNA reads as TGTGCCAGCAGTTTAGAGCGGGAGAGGGATGAGCAGTTCTTC. Protein sequence: CASSLERERDEQFF.

Ten or more counts support this clonotype. This rearrangement joins TRBV5-5 to TRBJ1-6; TRBD1 aligns across 9 bases. The CDR3 contains 16 residues. Germline lookup yields CDR1 SGHKS and CDR2 YYEKEE (reference sequence). V trimming: 4 bases; J trimming: 10 bases; junction bases outside the gene matches: 12. This chain's CDR3 is CASSPGQGLLKSPLHF. CDR3 DNA sequence: TGTGCCAGCAGCCCGGGACAGGGTCTTCTGAAGTCACCCCTCCACTTT.

This clonotype has just a few counts. The rearrangement joins TRBV5-4 to TRBJ1-1; TRBD1 matches 7 bases. Germline V gives CDR1 SGHNT, CDR2 YYREEE (reference sequence). The CDR3 extends over 14 amino acids. Germline trimming cut 5 bases from V and 2 bases from J; bases unmatched to any gene: 6. The CDR3 DNA reads TGTGCCAGCAGTCGGGACAGAACAAACACTGAAGCTTTCTTT. It yields the protein CASSRDRTNTEAFF.

This clonotype has ten or more counts. This rearrangement joins TRBV6-5 to TRBJ2-1, with unresolved D. CDR1 is MNHEY and CDR2 is SVGAGI in the germline V gene. Trimming removed 10 bases from V and 5 bases from J, with 15 bases in between. The CDR3 contains 13 residues. In nucleotides, the CDR3 is TGTGCCACCCTGGATTCGATTAACAATGAGCAGTTCTTC. Its translation: CATLDSINNEQFF.

This clonotype showed up many times. The chain recombines TRBV20-1 with TRBJ1-1, with 8 bases that match TRBD1. The CDR3 is 12 amino acids. The germline V gene encodes CDR1 DFQATT and CDR2 SNEGSKA (reference sequence). J was trimmed by 4 bases and V by 3 bases; bases with no gene match: 1. CDR3 amino acids: CSASTGGTEAFF. CDR3 DNA sequence: TGCAGTGCTAGCACAGGGGGCACTGAAGCTTTCTTT.

This clonotype was found many times. The chain is built from TRBV20-1 and TRBJ2-1; 7 bases agree with TRBD2. The CDR3 spans 15 residues. Germline loops: CDR1 DFQATT, CDR2 SNEGSKA (reference sequence). The junction had 10 bases not matched to a gene; V was cut back by 6 bases and J by 2 bases. The CDR3 region is CSALPVLAAYNEQFF. In nucleotides, the CDR3 is TGCAGTGCCCTCCCCGTCCTAGCGGCCTACAATGAGCAGTTCTTC.

At least ten counts were recorded for this clonotype. The J gene is TRBJ2-7, the V gene TRBV20-1; 8 bases map to TRBD2. There are 16 residues in the CDR3. V was clipped by 1 base and J by 3 bases; unmatched bases: 11. Germline V gene data show CDR1 as DFQATT and CDR2 as SNEGSKA (reference sequence). The CDR3, as DNA: TGCAGTGCTAGAGCCCCTCCCACTAGCGGCTACTACGAGCAGTACTTC. Translated, it gives CSARAPPTSGYYEQYF.

This clonotype was observed at least ten times. The V and J genes are TRBV7-9 and TRBJ2-5; D is unresolved. V gave up 2 bases and J gave up 5 bases, with 18 bases separating them. The germline V gene has CDR1 SEHNR and CDR2 FQNEAQ (reference sequence). The length of the CDR3 is 16 residues. CDR3 in amino acids: CASSLPSYSRWETQYF. CDR3 sequence (DNA): TGTGCCAGCAGCTTACCATCTTACAGTAGGTGGGAGACCCAGTACTTC.

There are many counts of this clonotype. The CDR3: CASSYGDYGYTF. CDR3 nucleotide sequence: TGTGCCAGCAGTTACGGCGACTATGGCTACACCTTC. J is TRBJ1-2 and V is TRBV6-2 or TRBV6-3; no firm D call. V was pared by 2 bases and J by 3 bases, with 4 bases between. The CDR3 loop spans 12 amino acids. The germline V gene has CDR1 MNHEY and CDR2 SVGEGT.

There are many counts of this clonotype. The V call is TRBV4-2, the J call TRBJ2-3; D call uncertain. The V and J ends lost 4 bases and 3 bases respectively, with 17 bases between them. This CDR3 region has 16 residues. Germline CDR1 reads LGHNA; CDR2 reads YNFKEQ. CDR3 sequence reads: CASSPRSATTTDTQYF. CDR3 in DNA: TGTGCCAGCAGCCCTAGGAGCGCAACTACTACAGATACGCAGTATTTT.

The table lists this clonotype with many counts. CDR3 residues: CASSQTLNTEAFF. The CDR3 region has the DNA TGTGCCAGCAGCCAAACACTGAACACTGAAGCTTTCTTT. This chain links TRBV7-6 with TRBJ1-1; D is undetermined. Germline loops: CDR1 SGHVS, CDR2 FNYEAQ. The CDR3 runs to 13 residues. V shed 5 bases and J shed 0 bases, with 7 bases lying between them.

This clonotype was counted many times. V is TRBV20-1 and J is TRBJ1-1, with D hard to call. V dropped 4 bases and J dropped 0 bases, with 9 bases sitting between them. The CDR3 is made up of 13 amino acids. Germline V gives CDR1 DFQATT, CDR2 SNEGSKA (reference sequence). The CDR3: CSAIWVMNTEAFF. DNA for the CDR3: TGCAGTGCTATTTGGGTAATGAACACTGAAGCTTTCTTT.

There are many counts of this clonotype. The gene calls are TRBV7-2 and TRBJ1-5, with TRBD1 matching over 10 bases. The CDR3 length is 14 residues. V shed 6 bases and J 7 bases; nucleotides not matched to a gene: 6. CDR1 is SGHTA and CDR2 is FQGNSA in the germline V gene. CDR3 in DNA: TGTGCCAGCAGAGAGACAGGGGGCGGACAGCCCCAGCATTTT. It yields the protein CASRETGGGQPQHF.

This clonotype was detected many times. The chain is built from TRBV19 and TRBJ2-6; D is uncertain. This CDR3 contains 14 residues. V lost 5 bases to trimming and J lost 4 bases, with 9 bases between them. The germline V gene has CDR1 LNHDA and CDR2 SQIVND (reference sequence). CDR3: CASSGNGGANVLTF. The CDR3 DNA reads as TGTGCCAGTAGTGGGAATGGCGGGGCCAACGTCCTGACTTTC.

This clonotype was found many times. For the CDR3, the DNA is TGTGCCAGCAGCGCGCCCGGGACCGGCACAGATACGCAGTATTTT. This codes for CASSAPGTGTDTQYF. This rearrangement joins TRBV9 to TRBJ2-3, with D possibly called TRBD1 or TRBD2 (5 bases each). CDR3 length equals 15 residues. From germline, CDR1 is SGDLS and CDR2 YYNGEE. Trimming stripped 3 bases from V and 1 base from J, with 12 bases between.

This clonotype came up many times. The J gene is TRBJ1-1, the V gene TRBV3-1, with no clear D. CDR3 length: 13 amino acids. Trimming pared 4 bases from V and 5 bases from J, leaving 11 bases between. Germline-derived CDR1 and CDR2 are LGHDT and YNNKEL (reference sequence). The CDR3: CASSRGGRTEAFF. The CDR3 DNA follows: TGTGCCAGCAGCCGCGGAGGGAGGACTGAAGCTTTCTTT.

This clonotype was found many times. J is TRBJ2-3 and V is TRBV20-1, with TRBD2 matching 10 bases. This CDR3 spans 13 amino acids. V shed 4 bases, J shed 6 bases, and the junction held 4 bases outside the gene matches. CDR1 is DFQATT, CDR2 SNEGSKA, per germline (reference sequence). CDR3 sequence: CSAIAGGVDTQYF. The CDR3, as DNA: TGCAGTGCTATAGCGGGAGGAGTGGATACGCAGTATTTT.